This T cell receptor beta chain originates from a study of T cell responses to AZD1222 COVID-19 vaccine. The CDR3 is made up of 16 amino acids. From germline, CDR1 is SGHAT and CDR2 FQNNGV. V lost 2 bases, J lost 2 bases, and 4 bases stayed unmatched. Data came from immunoSEQ multiplex PCR; TCRdb stores just in-frame clones and leaves some out. The sample records about 120,000 clones, about 85% being singletons. The sequences come from peripheral blood, collected on day 0 of AZD1222 vaccination. This TCR derives from an adult in good health. This sequence joins TRBV11-2 and TRBJ2-3; 10 bases fit TRBD2. CDR3 amino acids: CASSLFSGGLTDTQYF. The CDR3 DNA sequence: TGTGCCAGCAGCTTATTTAGCGGGGGGCTCACAGATACGCAGTATTTT.